This T cell receptor beta chain was found in a study of T cell responses to AZD1222 COVID-19 vaccine. Background on the study: Pooled together were second doses at about 4 or about 12 weeks. Findings of the study overall: Variant regions that are unmutated are reportedly the target of nearly half of spike-specific TCRs.

The CDR3 loop spans 14 amino acids. Deletions cut 8 bases from V and 0 bases from J, with 11 bases between. CDR1 is KGHSH, CDR2 LQKENI, per germline. Sequencing used immunoSEQ multiplex PCR; TCRdb keeps in-frame clones, though not all of them. The sample carries some 140,000 clones, about nine tenths recorded once. In this sample, this clone turned up once. The antigen is undetermined. This chain uses TRBV18 with TRBJ1-3; D unclear. The source is an adult in good health. The input for sequencing was peripheral blood, taken on day 0 of AZD1222 vaccination. This CDR3 is CASRLGISGNTIYF. CDR3 coding DNA: TGTGCCAGCCGCTTGGGGATCTCTGGAAACACCATATATTTT.